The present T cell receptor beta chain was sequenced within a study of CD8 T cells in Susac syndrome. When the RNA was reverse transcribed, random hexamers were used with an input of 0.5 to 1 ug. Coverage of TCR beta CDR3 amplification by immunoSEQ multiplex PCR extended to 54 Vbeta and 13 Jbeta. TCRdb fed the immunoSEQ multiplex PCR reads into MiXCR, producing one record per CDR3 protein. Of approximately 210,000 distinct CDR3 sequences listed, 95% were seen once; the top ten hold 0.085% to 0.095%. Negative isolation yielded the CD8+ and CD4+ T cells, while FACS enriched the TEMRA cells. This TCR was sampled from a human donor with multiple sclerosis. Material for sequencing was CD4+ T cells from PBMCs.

DNA for the CDR3: TGTGCCACCAGTGGTGTCGGCCGCAACACCGGGGAGCTGTTTTTT. Its protein product is CATSGVGRNTGELFF. This chain connects TRBV24-1 to TRBJ2-2; D not certain. Germline V gene sequence: CDR1 KGHDR, CDR2 SFDVKD. V was cut by 5 bases and J by 2 bases, with 11 bases left in between. The CDR3 is made up of 15 amino acids.